Below are 4 T cell receptor beta chains sequenced from a single sample in a study of T cell responses to AZD1222 COVID-19 vaccine (dated by TCRdb to about 2021). Sample time point, as interpreted from the label and publication: baseline before first vaccination. The method behind the library was the immunoSEQ multiplex PCR assay. Here the immuneACCESS table is served through TCRdb, limited to in-frame sequences with V and J called. Missing clones are a known gap in these copies; in checked studies unresolved V genes cover under half, and the rest lacks a known reason. This sample holds 120,000 or so clones; about 89% were observed only once. About 1.6% of the sample is taken by the ten largest. Sequenced material: peripheral blood, taken on day 0 of AZD1222 vaccination. These receptors all come from an adult in good health.

This rearrangement joins TRBV6-5 to TRBJ1-2, with D possibly TRBD1 on 6 matching bases. The V end lost 6 bases, the J end lost 1 base, and 15 bases lay between the germline ends. CDR3 length: 15 amino acids. The germline CDR1 and CDR2 sequences are MNHEY and SVGAGI. CDR3: CASRTSGAGNYGYTF. The CDR3 bases are TGTGCCAGCAGGACGTCAGGGGCGGGTAACTATGGCTACACCTTC.

The rearrangement uses TRBV6-5 and TRBJ1-5; D remains unclear. This CDR3 has 14 residues. Trimming removed 5 bases at V and 3 bases at J, with 11 bases between. Germline V gene data show CDR1 as MNHEY and CDR2 as SVGAGI. CDR3 residues: CASSTSWANQPQHF. The CDR3 coding sequence is TGTGCCAGCAGTACCTCTTGGGCCAATCAGCCCCAGCATTTT.

The chain links TRBV19 to TRBJ1-6; 8 bases line up with TRBD1. The CDR3 totals 15 residues. The V gene's germline CDR1 is LNHDA and CDR2 SQIVND (reference sequence). The V and J ends lost 5 bases and 5 bases, in that order; junction bases with no gene match: 5. The CDR3 DNA reads as TGTGCCAGTAGTCCCAGGGGGCCGGATAATTCACCCCTCCACTTT. This gives the protein CASSPRGPDNSPLHF.

V is TRBV24-1 and J is TRBJ2-5, with 7 bases that match TRBD2. V shed 5 bases and J 1 base; nucleotides not matched to a gene: 0. Germline loops: CDR1 KGHDR, CDR2 SFDVKD. This CDR3 spans 13 amino acids. In DNA form, the CDR3 reads TGTGCCACCAGTGTAGCGGGCCAAGAGACCCAGTACTTC. Protein product: CATSVAGQETQYF.